This is a list of T cell receptor beta chains from one sample in a study of shared clonotypes between healthy human individuals. TCRdb's copy holds only in-frame clones and misses some; the assay was immunoSEQ multiplex PCR. The repertoire has about 2,500,000 clones, around 90% of them found once; the top ten carry over 0.12%. The sample consisted of naive CD4+ T cells sorted from blood. These receptors came from a man aged 18 to 29 in good health. CDR3s include the opening cysteine and the closing phenylalanine or tryptophan. The order of the fields is V gene, J gene, CDR3 protein.

V: TRBV6-5
J: TRBJ1-6
CDR3: CASSYEGQGDSPLHF

V: TRBV28
J: TRBJ2-3
CDR3: CASSSPADTQYF

V: TRBV14
J: TRBJ2-3
CDR3: CASSQSTGARTDTQYF

V: TRBV2
J: TRBJ1-2
CDR3: CASSDGRSNYGYTF

V: TRBV2
J: TRBJ1-6
CDR3: CASSATQMGSPLHF

V: TRBV7-9
J: TRBJ2-7
CDR3: CASSPKQGSNYEQYF

V: TRBV5-8
J: TRBJ2-7
CDR3: CASSSQLTARYPYEQYF

V: TRBV7-2
J: TRBJ2-2
CDR3: CASSRAQGGIGELFF

V: TRBV7-2
J: TRBJ2-1
CDR3: CASSVDGRSYNEQFF

V: TRBV5-1
J: TRBJ1-2
CDR3: CASSLEGDHYGYTF

V: TRBV9
J: TRBJ2-7
CDR3: CASSVGDREGREQYF

V: TRBV2
J: TRBJ2-7
CDR3: CASSERDRASEQYF

V: TRBV5-4
J: TRBJ2-1
CDR3: CASSSKDNEQFF

V: TRBV27
J: TRBJ2-7
CDR3: CASSHNQWGNYEQYF

V: TRBV6-1
J: TRBJ1-5
CDR3: CASSVGSNQPQHF